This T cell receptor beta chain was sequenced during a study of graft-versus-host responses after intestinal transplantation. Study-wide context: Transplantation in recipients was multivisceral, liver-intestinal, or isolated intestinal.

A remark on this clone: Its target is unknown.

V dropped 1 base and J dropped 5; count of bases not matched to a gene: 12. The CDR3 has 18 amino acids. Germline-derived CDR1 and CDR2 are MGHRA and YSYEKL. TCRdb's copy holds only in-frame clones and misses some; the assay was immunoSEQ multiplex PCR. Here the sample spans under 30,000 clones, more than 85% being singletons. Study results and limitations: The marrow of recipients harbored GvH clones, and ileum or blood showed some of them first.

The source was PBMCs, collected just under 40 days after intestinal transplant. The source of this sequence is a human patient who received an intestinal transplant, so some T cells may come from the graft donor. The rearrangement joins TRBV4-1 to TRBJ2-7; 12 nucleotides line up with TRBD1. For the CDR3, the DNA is TGCGCCAGCAGCCAAGCCGCGGGGGACAGGGGGCGCAGGAACGAGCAGTACTTC. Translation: CASSQAAGDRGRRNEQYF.